This T cell receptor beta chain was identified during a study of blood T cell repertoires in COVID-19. Recruitment covered about two dozen US areas and drew participants whose ages spanned about 18 to 100 years. Participants' own reports of clinical history determined their cohort assignment. Generated by immunoSEQ multiplex PCR, the TCRdb table keeps only in-frame clones and is missing some. The sample comprises hundreds of thousands of clones, about nine tenths of which are singletons, and about 9.9% rests with the top ten. Per the germline V gene, CDR1 is GTSNPN and CDR2 is SVGIG (reference sequence). This CDR3 is 13 amino acids long. V was clipped by 3 bases and J by 6 bases, with 12 bases between them.

Specimen: PBMCs or T cells enriched from blood (not recorded which). The sequence was obtained from a woman in her 40s who had recovered from COVID-19. The chain joins TRBV30 to TRBJ2-1; no clear D gene. CDR3 in DNA: TGTGCCTGGAGCCTAGGTCTAGGCAATGAGCAGTTCTTC. Residues: CAWSLGLGNEQFF.